These 22 T cell receptor beta chains originate from one sample sequenced in a study of neurological immune-mediated disorders. TCRdb independently ran MiXCR on the 5' RACE reads; one entry per CDR3 protein. The table shows 50,000 to 75,000 distinct CDR3 sequences, with over 4% occurring only once. Sequencing used PBMCs. All receptors derive from a man aged 45-65 years with multiple sclerosis.

This clonotype was picked up many times. The rearrangement uses TRBV5-1 and TRBJ1-2, with 8 bases fitting TRBD1. V shed 4 bases, J shed 4 bases, and the junction held 3 bases outside the gene matches. In germline, CDR1 is SGHRS, CDR2 YFSETQ. The CDR3 has 13 amino acids. The CDR3: CASSRDRRYGYTF. CDR3 coding DNA: TGCGCCAGCAGCCGGGACAGGCGCTATGGCTACACCTTC.

Many counts were recorded for this clonotype. The gene calls are TRBV5-1 and TRBJ1-1, with a possible D match to TRBD1 (5 bases). V lost 0 bases and J 6 bases, leaving 9 bases between the germline ends. Germline V gives CDR1 SGHRS, CDR2 YFSETQ. The CDR3 covers 13 residues. The CDR3 loop is CASSLAGGAEAFF. CDR3 nucleotide sequence: TGCGCCAGCAGCTTGGCCGGGGGAGCTGAAGCTTTCTTT.

This clonotype has a count of ten or more. DNA of the CDR3: TGTGCCAGCAGTACCCGGACGGATCTGAACACTGAAGCTTTCTTT. This sequence encodes CASSTRTDLNTEAFF. V and J are TRBV6-2 or TRBV6-3 and TRBJ1-1; D remains ambiguous. The CDR3 totals 15 residues. Germline V gene lookup returns CDR1 MNHEY and CDR2 SVGEGT. The V end was cut by 5 bases, the J end by 0 bases, with 13 bases between.

This clonotype was counted ten times or more. This chain uses TRBV20-1 with TRBJ1-5; a weak D match, TRBD1 (5 bases). Germline assignment: CDR1 DFQATT and CDR2 SNEGSKA (reference sequence). The CDR3 has 14 residues. V was trimmed by 1 base and J by 7 bases, leaving 14 bases between them. CDR3 nucleotide sequence: TGCAGTGCTAGAGCTCGACCGGGGGACCAGCCCCAGCATTTT. Translation gives CSARARPGDQPQHF.

This chain links TRBV6-1 with TRBJ2-7; no definite D call. Germline values: CDR1 MNHNS, CDR2 SASEGT. The CDR3 contains 12 residues. Trimming cost V 9 bases and J 4 bases, with 13 bases left between them. Written as DNA, the CDR3 is TGTGCCAGTAGTACCCCAGAGTACGAGCAGTACGTC. As protein: CASSTPEYEQYV.

This clonotype was recorded at least ten times. The chain links TRBV7-3 to TRBJ2-1; TRBD2 is a possible D gene (5 bases). The germline V gene encodes CDR1 SGHTA and CDR2 FQGTGA. V lost 6 bases and J lost 4, with 16 bases in between. The CDR3 is 15 residues long. The CDR3 DNA reads as TGTGCCAGCAGTCCTGGACGGGAATTGTACAATGAGCAGTTCTTC. Translation gives CASSPGRELYNEQFF. Full variable domain (remainder filled in from reference TRBV7-3 and TRBJ2-1): GAGVSQTPSNKVTEKGKYVELRCDPISGHTALYWYRQSLGQGPEFLIYFQGTGAADDSGLPNDRFFAVRPEGSVSTLKIQRTERGDSAVYLCASSPGRELYNEQFFGPGTRLTVL.

This chain links TRBV5-1 with TRBJ2-7; 7 nucleotides line up with TRBD1. V lost 3 bases, J lost 4 bases, and 7 bases stayed unmatched. CDR1 SGHRS and CDR2 YFSETQ come from the germline V gene. The CDR3 is made up of 14 amino acids. The CDR3 loop reads CASSSSGTAYEQYF. CDR3 DNA: TGCGCCAGCAGCTCTTCCGGGACAGCTTACGAGCAGTACTTC.

This clonotype was detected ten times or more. The CDR3 sequence is CASSPSAGVRGYTF. CDR3 nucleotide sequence: TGTGCCAGCAGTCCCTCGGCAGGGGTGCGTGGCTACACCTTC. The chain has TRBV27 and TRBJ1-2; tentatively, D is TRBD1 (6 bases). Germline V lookup: CDR1 MNHEY, CDR2 SMNVEV (reference sequence). Trimming removed 5 bases from V and 7 bases from J, with 17 bases in between. The CDR3 is made up of 14 amino acids.

This chain's CDR3 is CASSYSIEGLADTDTQYF. CDR3 nucleotide sequence: TGTGCCAGCAGTTACTCGATAGAGGGACTAGCGGACACAGATACGCAGTATTTT. The chain carries TRBV6-2 or TRBV6-3 and TRBJ2-3; 11 nucleotides align to TRBD2. This CDR3 is 18 amino acids long. CDR1 and CDR2 from the germline V gene are MNHEY and SVGEGT. Unmatched junction bases numbered 7, after V lost 0 bases and J lost 2 bases.

This clonotype has at least ten counts. The chain joins TRBV5-1 to TRBJ2-7; D possibly corresponds to TRBD1 (5 bases). The V and J ends lost 0 bases and 6 bases respectively, with 16 bases between them. This CDR3 contains 15 residues. CDR1 is SGHRS, CDR2 YFSETQ, per germline. The CDR3, as DNA: TGCGCCAGCAGCTTGGGGCAGGGAATAATCCGCGAGCAGTACTTC. Protein: CASSLGQGIIREQYF.

This clonotype showed up many times. The rearrangement links TRBV10-3 to TRBJ2-5, with no clear D. This CDR3 is 15 amino acids long. Per the germline V gene, CDR1 is ENHRY and CDR2 is SYGVKD. The ends were cut back, 7 bases at V and 0 bases at J, with 15 bases in the middle. As DNA, the CDR3 is TGTGCCATCAAAAATCCGGGTTCCTACCAAGAGACCCAGTACTTC. Translation gives CAIKNPGSYQETQYF.

This chain links TRBV5-5 with TRBJ2-5, with TRBD1 matching over 9 bases. V shed 4 bases, J shed 5 bases, and the junction held 6 bases outside the gene matches. Germline V gene sequence: CDR1 SGHKS, CDR2 YYEKEE (reference sequence). The CDR3 consists of 14 residues. CDR3 nucleotides: TGTGCCAGCAGCGGGACAGGGCGGTCGGAGACCCAGTACTTC. This sequence encodes CASSGTGRSETQYF.

This clonotype was detected ten times or more. The chain joins TRBV15 to TRBJ2-7; D tentatively reads TRBD1 or TRBD2 (5 bases each). The CDR3 totals 14 residues. Germline V gives CDR1 LNHNV, CDR2 YYDKDF (reference sequence). The V gene lost 3 bases and the J gene lost 6 bases, with 15 bases spanning the gap. The CDR3 loop reads CATSSRDGDIEQYF. CDR3 sequence (DNA): TGTGCCACCAGCAGCCGGGACGGAGATATCGAGCAGTACTTC.

This clonotype has ten or more counts. The rearrangement joins TRBV9 to TRBJ1-1; D is unresolved. The CDR3 consists of 15 residues. CDR1 is SGDLS, CDR2 YYNGEE, per germline. V lost 3 bases, J lost 0 bases, and 12 bases lay in between. The CDR3 loop is CASSERKEMNTEAFF. The CDR3 region has the DNA TGTGCCAGCAGCGAGAGGAAGGAAATGAACACTGAAGCTTTCTTT.

This clonotype was seen ten or more times. The chain uses TRBV20-1 and TRBJ1-1; D gene unclear. This CDR3 comprises 13 residues. The ends were cut back, 3 bases at V and 2 bases at J, with 10 bases in the middle. Germline assignment: CDR1 DFQATT and CDR2 SNEGSKA (reference sequence). The CDR3 DNA reads as TGCAGTGCTAGTTGGCAGTCCAACACTGAAGCTTTCTTT. Translation gives CSASWQSNTEAFF.

This clonotype was seen repeatedly, ten times or more. The CDR3 bases are TGTGCCAGCAGCGTAGGAACAGGGGGCACTGAAGCTTTCTTT. This codes for CASSVGTGGTEAFF. The J gene is TRBJ1-1, the V gene TRBV9; 8 positions agree with TRBD1. CDR1 is SGDLS, CDR2 YYNGEE, per germline. V trimming: 0 bases; J trimming: 4 bases; junction bases outside the gene matches: 2. The CDR3 loop spans 14 amino acids.

The sample holds many counts of this clonotype. The rearrangement links TRBV6-2 or TRBV6-3 to TRBJ1-1, with 7 bases lining up with TRBD1. Germline lookup yields CDR1 MNHEY and CDR2 SVGEGT. V gave up 6 bases and J gave up 5 bases; unmatched junction bases: 9. This CDR3 has 14 residues. CDR3 sequence: CASRLGQARTEAFF. The CDR3 bases are TGTGCCAGCAGACTTGGACAGGCGAGAACTGAAGCTTTCTTT.

This sequence joins TRBV11-2 and TRBJ2-1; D gene ambiguous. The V and J ends lost 2 bases and 6 bases respectively, with 5 bases between them. The CDR3 extends over 12 amino acids. The germline gives CDR1 SGHAT, CDR2 FQNNGV. The CDR3 loop is CASSLTSNEQFF. The CDR3 DNA reads as TGTGCCAGCAGCTTAACGAGCAATGAGCAGTTCTTC.

This clonotype showed up many times. The chain is built from TRBV18 and TRBJ1-2; D call uncertain. The CDR3 extends over 14 amino acids. V lost 1 base, J lost 5 bases, and 11 bases lay in between. Per germline, CDR1 KGHSH and CDR2 LQKENI. The CDR3 DNA follows: TGTGCCAGCTCACCACAGGGTTTGGATTATGGCTACACCTTC. Its protein product is CASSPQGLDYGYTF.

This clonotype showed up just a few times. The DNA of the CDR3 is TGTGCCAGCAGCTTAGGGACAGGGAGACGGATGAACACTGAAGCTTTCTTT. This codes for CASSLGTGRRMNTEAFF. This rearrangement joins TRBV7-3 to TRBJ1-1; 9 bases are shared with TRBD1. The V segment lost 2 bases and the J segment 0 bases; nucleotides outside the gene matches: 7. The CDR3 loop spans 17 amino acids. The germline CDR1 and CDR2 sequences are SGHTA and FQGTGA.

This clonotype was seen ten or more times. The chain is built from TRBV7-2 and TRBJ2-1, with a possible D match to TRBD2 (5 bases). Germline CDR1 reads SGHTA; CDR2 reads FQGNSA. Trimming removed 6 bases from V and 1 base from J, with 10 bases in between. The CDR3 totals 14 residues. The CDR3, as DNA: TGTGCCAGCAGTCAGCGGAGATCCTACAATGAGCAGTTCTTC. Its translation: CASSQRRSYNEQFF. The whole variable domain, filled in from reference TRBV7-2 and TRBJ2-1, reads GAGVSQSPSNKVTEKGKDVELRCDPISGHTALYWYRQSLGQGLEFLIYFQGNSAPDKSGLPSDRFSAERTGGSVSTLTIQRTQQEDSAVYLCASSQRRSYNEQFFGPGTRLTVL.

This clonotype was picked up many times. This chain connects TRBV10-3 to TRBJ1-1; D unclear. The V end lost 2 bases, the J end lost 1 base, and 8 bases lay between the germline ends. This CDR3 has 14 amino acids. From germline, CDR1 is ENHRY and CDR2 SYGVKD. CDR3: CAISEQSGNTEAFF. The CDR3 DNA follows: TGTGCCATCAGTGAGCAGTCAGGGAACACTGAAGCTTTCTTT.